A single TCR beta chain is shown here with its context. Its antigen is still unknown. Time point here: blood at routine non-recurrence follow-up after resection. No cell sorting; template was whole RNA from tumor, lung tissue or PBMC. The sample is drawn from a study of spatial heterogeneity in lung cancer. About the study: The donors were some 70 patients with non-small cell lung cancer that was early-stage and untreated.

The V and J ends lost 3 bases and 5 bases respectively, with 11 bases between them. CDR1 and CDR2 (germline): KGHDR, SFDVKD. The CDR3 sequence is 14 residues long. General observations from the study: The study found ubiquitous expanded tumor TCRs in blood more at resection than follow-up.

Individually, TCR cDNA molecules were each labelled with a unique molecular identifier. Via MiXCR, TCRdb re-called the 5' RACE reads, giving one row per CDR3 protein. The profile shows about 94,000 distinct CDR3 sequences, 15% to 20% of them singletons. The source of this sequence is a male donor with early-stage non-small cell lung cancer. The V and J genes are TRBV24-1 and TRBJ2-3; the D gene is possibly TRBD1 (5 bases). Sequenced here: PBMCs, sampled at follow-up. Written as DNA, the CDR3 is TGTGCCACCAGTGATCCAAGGCAGGGAGATACGCAGTATTTT. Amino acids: CATSDPRQGDTQYF.